This TCR beta chain emerged from a study of T cells after yellow fever vaccination. MiXCR was run by TCRdb on the 5' RACE reads, yielding one entry per CDR3 protein. The sample consists of about 170,000 distinct CDR3 sequences, about 10% of them appearing once. This CDR3 is built from 14 residues. The germline V gene has CDR1 MNHEY and CDR2 SMNVEV (reference sequence). The V end lost 3 bases, the J end lost 6 bases, and 14 bases lay between the germline ends. The starting material was CD8+ T cells sorted from PBMCs, obtained 15 days after the yellow fever booster vaccination. The rearrangement links TRBV27 to TRBJ1-2; unclear D gene. The TCR was taken from a man in his late teens or twenties who received the YFV17D yellow fever vaccine. The CDR3 is CASSFQQHHDGYTF. CDR3 nucleotide sequence: TGTGCCAGCAGTTTTCAACAGCACCACGATGGCTACACCTTC.